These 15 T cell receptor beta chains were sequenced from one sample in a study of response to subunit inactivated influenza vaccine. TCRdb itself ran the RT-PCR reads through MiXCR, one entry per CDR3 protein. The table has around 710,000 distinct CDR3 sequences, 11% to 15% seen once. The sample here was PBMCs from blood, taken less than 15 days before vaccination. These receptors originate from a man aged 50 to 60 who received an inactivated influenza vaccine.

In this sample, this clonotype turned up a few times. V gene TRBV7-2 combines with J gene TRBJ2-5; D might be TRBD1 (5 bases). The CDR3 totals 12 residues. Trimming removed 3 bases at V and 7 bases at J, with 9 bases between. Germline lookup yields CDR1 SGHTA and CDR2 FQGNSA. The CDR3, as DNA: TGTGCCAGCAGCTTGGACAAGGGGACCCAGTACTTC. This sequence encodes CASSLDKGTQYF.

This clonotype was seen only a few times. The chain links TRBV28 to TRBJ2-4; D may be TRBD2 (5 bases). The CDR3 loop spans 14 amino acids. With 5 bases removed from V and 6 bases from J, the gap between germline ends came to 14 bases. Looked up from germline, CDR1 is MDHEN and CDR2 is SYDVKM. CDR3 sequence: CASSAGISRNIQYF. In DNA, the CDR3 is TGTGCCAGCAGTGCCGGGATCAGCCGAAACATTCAGTACTTC.

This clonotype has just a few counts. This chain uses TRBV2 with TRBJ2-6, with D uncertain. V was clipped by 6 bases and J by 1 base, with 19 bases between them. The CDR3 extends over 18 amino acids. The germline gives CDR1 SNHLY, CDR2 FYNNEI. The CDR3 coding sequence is TGTGCCAGCAGCCAACCGGTCGGGTTTTTTTCTGGGGCCAACGTCCTGACTTTC. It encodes CASSQPVGFFSGANVLTF. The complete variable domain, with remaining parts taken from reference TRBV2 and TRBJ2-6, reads EPEVTQTPSHQVTQMGQEVILRCVPISNHLYFYWYRQILGQKVEFLVSFYNNEISEKSEIFDDQFSVERPDGSNFTLKIRSTKLEDSAMYFCASSQPVGFFSGANVLTFGAGSRLTVL.

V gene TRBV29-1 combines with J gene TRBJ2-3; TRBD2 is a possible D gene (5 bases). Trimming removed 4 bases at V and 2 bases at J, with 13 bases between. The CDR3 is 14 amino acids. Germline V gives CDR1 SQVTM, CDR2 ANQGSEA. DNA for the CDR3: TGCAGCGTTGTAAGCGGCACTTACACAGATACGCAGTATTTT. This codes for CSVVSGTYTDTQYF.

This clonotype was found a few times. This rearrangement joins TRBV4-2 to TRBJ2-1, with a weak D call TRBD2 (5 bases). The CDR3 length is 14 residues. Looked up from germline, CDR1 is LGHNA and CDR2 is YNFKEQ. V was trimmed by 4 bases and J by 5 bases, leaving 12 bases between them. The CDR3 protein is CASSPSGLDNEQFF. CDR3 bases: TGTGCCAGCAGCCCTTCAGGACTCGACAATGAGCAGTTCTTC.

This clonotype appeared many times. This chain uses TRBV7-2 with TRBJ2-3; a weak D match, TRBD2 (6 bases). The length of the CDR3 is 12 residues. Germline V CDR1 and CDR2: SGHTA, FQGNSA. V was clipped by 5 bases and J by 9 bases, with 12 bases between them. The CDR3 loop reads CASSPSGLTQYF. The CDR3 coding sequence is TGTGCCAGCAGCCCGAGCGGGCTCACGCAGTATTTT.

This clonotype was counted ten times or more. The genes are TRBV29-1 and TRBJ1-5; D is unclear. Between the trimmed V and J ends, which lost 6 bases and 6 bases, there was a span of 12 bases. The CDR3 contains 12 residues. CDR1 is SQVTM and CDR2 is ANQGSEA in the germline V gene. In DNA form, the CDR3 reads TGCAGCGTCGGAGACTCGGGTCAGCCCCAGCATTTT. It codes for CSVGDSGQPQHF.

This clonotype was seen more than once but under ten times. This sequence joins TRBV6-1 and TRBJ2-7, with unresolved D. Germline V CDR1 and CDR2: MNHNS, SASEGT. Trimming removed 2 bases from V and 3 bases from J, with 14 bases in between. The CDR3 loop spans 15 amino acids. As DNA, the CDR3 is TGTGCCAGCAGTGAATTCAAACCGAGTGGCTACGAGCAGTACTTC. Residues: CASSEFKPSGYEQYF.

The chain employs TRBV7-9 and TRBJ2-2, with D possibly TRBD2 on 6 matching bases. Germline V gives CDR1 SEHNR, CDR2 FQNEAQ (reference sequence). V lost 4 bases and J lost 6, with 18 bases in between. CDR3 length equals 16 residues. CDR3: CASSSSPGGLAGELFF. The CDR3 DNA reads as TGTGCCAGCAGCTCCAGCCCCGGGGGACTCGCCGGGGAGCTGTTTTTT.

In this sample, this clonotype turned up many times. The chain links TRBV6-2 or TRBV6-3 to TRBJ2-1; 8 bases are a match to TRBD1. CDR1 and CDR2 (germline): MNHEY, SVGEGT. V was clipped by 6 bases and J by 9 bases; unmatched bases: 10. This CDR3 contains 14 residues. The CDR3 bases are TGTGCCAGCAGAGACCAGGGGGCGCGTACTGAGCAGTTCTTC. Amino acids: CASRDQGARTEQFF.

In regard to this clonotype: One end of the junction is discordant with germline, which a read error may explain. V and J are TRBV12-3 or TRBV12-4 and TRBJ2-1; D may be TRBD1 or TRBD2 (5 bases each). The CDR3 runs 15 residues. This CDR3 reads CTSRETESSYNEQFF. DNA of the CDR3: TGTACCAGCAGGGAGACAGAAAGCTCCTACAATGAGCAGTTCTTC.

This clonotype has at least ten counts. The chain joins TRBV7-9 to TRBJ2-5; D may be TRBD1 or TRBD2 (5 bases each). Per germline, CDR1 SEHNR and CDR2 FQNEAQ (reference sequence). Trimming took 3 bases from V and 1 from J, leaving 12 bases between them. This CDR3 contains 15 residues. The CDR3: CASSLSIGTQETQYF. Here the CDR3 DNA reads TGTGCCAGCAGCTTGAGTATAGGGACCCAAGAGACCCAGTACTTC.

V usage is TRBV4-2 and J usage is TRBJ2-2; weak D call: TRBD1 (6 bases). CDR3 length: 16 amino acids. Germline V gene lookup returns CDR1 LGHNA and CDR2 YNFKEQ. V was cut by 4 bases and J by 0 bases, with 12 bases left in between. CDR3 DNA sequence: TGTGCCAGCAGCCCCAAGTGGGACACGAACACCGGGGAGCTGTTTTTT. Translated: CASSPKWDTNTGELFF.

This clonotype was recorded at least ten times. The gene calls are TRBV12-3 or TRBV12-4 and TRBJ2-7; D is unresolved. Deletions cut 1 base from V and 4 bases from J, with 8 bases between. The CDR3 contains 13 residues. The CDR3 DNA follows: TGTGCCAGCAGTTTAGGGTGGGGATACGAGCAGTACTTC. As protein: CASSLGWGYEQYF.

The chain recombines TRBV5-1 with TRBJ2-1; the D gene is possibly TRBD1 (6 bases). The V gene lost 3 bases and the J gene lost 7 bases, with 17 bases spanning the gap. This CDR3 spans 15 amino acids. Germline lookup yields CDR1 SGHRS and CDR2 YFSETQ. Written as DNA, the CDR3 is TGCGCCAGCAGCTGGGACGGGACACCCGGTAATGAGCAGTTCTTC. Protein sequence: CASSWDGTPGNEQFF.